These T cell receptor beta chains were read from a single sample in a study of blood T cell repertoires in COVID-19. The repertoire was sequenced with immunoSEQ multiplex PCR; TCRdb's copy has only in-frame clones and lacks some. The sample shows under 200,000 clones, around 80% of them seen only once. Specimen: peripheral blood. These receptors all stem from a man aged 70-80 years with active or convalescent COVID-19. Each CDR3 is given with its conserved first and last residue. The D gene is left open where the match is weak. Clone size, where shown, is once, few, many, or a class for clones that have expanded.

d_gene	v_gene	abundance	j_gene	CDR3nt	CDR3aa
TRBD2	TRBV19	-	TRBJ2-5	TGTGCCAGTAGGTCCCCCGGGACTAAAAAGACCCAGTACTTC	CASRSPGTKKTQYF
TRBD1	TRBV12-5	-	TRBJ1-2	TGTGCTAGTGGTCGAACAGGGGAGAGGAATGGCTACACCTTC	CASGRTGERNGYTF
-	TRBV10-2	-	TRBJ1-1	TGCGCCAGCACCTCCGGGGCCGGGGGGACTGAAGCTTTCTTT	CASTSGAGGTEAFF
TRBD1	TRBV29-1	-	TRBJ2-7	TGCAGCGTTGAAGGGGACAGTACCTACGAGCAGTACTTC	CSVEGDSTYEQYF
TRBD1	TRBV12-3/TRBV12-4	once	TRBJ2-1	TGTGCCAGCAGTTCACAGGGGGCAGGGGAGCAGTTCTTC	CASSSQGAGEQFF
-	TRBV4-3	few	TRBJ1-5	TGCGCCAGCAGCCAAGACGCGGATCAGCCCCAGCATTTT	CASSQDADQPQHF
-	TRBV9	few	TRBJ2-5	TGTGCCAGCAGCGTAGGGCAGGGCCAAGAGACCCAGTACTTC	CASSVGQGQETQYF
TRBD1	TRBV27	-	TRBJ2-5	TGTGCCAGCAGTTTTCGGCCGGCTAGACAGGGGAGGCGGGAGACCCAGTACTTC	CASSFRPARQGRRETQYF
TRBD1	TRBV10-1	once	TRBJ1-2	TGCGCCAGCAGTGGGGGACAGGGTACCTATGGCTACACCTTC	CASSGGQGTYGYTF
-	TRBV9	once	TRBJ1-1	TGTGCCAGCAACTATGGAGGGGACACTGAAGCTTTCTTT	CASNYGGDTEAFF
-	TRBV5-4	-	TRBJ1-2	TGTGCCAGCAGCTTAATGGGGCGGGAATATGGCTACACCTTC	CASSLMGREYGYTF
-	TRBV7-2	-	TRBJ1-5	TGTGCCAGCAGCTTATATACGGGCAATCAGCCCCAGCATTTT	CASSLYTGNQPQHF
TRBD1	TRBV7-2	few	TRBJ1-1	TGTGCCAGCAGCTCATACGGGTGGCAGGGGGCGGTCGGCACTGAAGCTTTCTTT	CASSSYGWQGAVGTEAFF
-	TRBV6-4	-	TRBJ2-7	TGTGCCATCTACCCGGGACGGGGGAACCCTTACGAGCAGTACTTC	CAIYPGRGNPYEQYF
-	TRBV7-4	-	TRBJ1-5	TGTGCCAGCAGCTTAGGGCGCGGGGACGGCCTAAGGAATCAGCCCCAGCATTTT	CASSLGRGDGLRNQPQHF
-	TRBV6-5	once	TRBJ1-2	TGTGCCAGCAGGAAGGGAGAGTGGAGCTATGGCTACACCTTC	CASRKGEWSYGYTF
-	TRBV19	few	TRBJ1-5	TGTGCCAGTGGAGTGTTTGATAATAGCAATCAGCCCCAGCATTTT	CASGVFDNSNQPQHF
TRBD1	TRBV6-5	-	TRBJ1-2	TGTGCCAGCAGCCCCGACAGGGGGCAGCGGGGCTACACCTTC	CASSPDRGQRGYTF
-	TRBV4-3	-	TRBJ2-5	TGCGCCAGCAGCCAAGGAGCAGCGAAAGAGACCCAGTACTTC	CASSQGAAKETQYF
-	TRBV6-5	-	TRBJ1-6	TGTGCCAGCAGTTACTCGACGGCGGTTTGGTCACCCCTCCACTTT	CASSYSTAVWSPLHF
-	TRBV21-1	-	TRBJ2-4	TGTGCCAGCACGCGGGGACCAATTCAGTACTTC	CASTRGPIQYF
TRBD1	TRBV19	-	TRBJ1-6	TGTGCCAGTAGTCCCGAGACAGGGAATTCACCCCTCCACTTT	CASSPETGNSPLHF
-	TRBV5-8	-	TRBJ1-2	TGTGCCAGCAGCGTAACAACAATCACTAACTATGGCTACACCTTC	CASSVTTITNYGYTF
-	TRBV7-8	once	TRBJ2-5	TGTGCCAGCAGCTCAAGTAGAGGAGAGACCCAGTACTTC	CASSSSRGETQYF
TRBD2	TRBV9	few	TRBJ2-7	TGTGCCAGCAGTGCGCTAGCGGGATACGAGCAGTACTTC	CASSALAGYEQYF
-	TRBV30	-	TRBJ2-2	TGTGCCTGGACCCCAGGGACCGGGGAGCTGTTTTTT	CAWTPGTGELFF
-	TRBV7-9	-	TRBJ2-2	TGTGCCACCACGGGGGACACGAACACCGGGGAGCTGTTTTTT	CATTGDTNTGELFF
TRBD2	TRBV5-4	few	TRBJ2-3	TGTGCCAGCAGCTTGGGACTAGCGGGGACAGATACGCAGTATTTT	CASSLGLAGTDTQYF
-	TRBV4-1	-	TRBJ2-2	TGCGCCAGCAGCCAAGATAATACCCGACTCGGGGAGCTGTTTTTT	CASSQDNTRLGELFF
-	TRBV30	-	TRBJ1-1	TGTGCCTGGAACAGGGACGTGAACACTGAAGCTTTCTTT	CAWNRDVNTEAFF
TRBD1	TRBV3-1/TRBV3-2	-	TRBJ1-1	TGTGCCAGCAGCCTCCAGGGGGTGAACACTGAAGCTTTCTTT	CASSLQGVNTEAFF
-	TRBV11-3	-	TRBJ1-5	TGTGCCAGAATAGAAACAGGGATCGACGATCAGCCCCAGCATTTT	CARIETGIDDQPQHF
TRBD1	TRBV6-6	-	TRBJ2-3	TGTGCCAGCAGTCGAACCGGGACAGGGTACGAGAGCACAGATACGCAGTATTTT	CASSRTGTGYESTDTQYF
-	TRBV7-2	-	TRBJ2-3	TGTGCCAGCAGCCAGGCTCGGACAGTTGCTGAGACGCAGTATTTT	CASSQARTVAETQYF
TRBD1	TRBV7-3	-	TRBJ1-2	TGTGCCAGCAGCTTCGGACAGGGAATTAACTATGGCTACACCTTC	CASSFGQGINYGYTF
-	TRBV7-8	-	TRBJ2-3	TGTGCCAGCAGCTCCGGCCCACTAGGAGGAGATACGCAGTATTTT	CASSSGPLGGDTQYF
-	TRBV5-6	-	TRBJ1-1	TGTGCCAGCAGCTTGCTGGGGGTGGGGGCCACTGAAGCTTTCTTT	CASSLLGVGATEAFF
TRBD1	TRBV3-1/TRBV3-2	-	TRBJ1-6	TGTGCCAGCAGCCAAGCGCAGGGGGATTCACCCCTCCACTTT	CASSQAQGDSPLHF
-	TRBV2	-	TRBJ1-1	TGTGCCAGCAGTGAAAACAGGATGAACACTGAAGCTTTCTTT	CASSENRMNTEAFF
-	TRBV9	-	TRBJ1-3	TGTGCCAGCAGCGTAGCCCCGAGTAGCCCTGGAAACACCATATATTTT	CASSVAPSSPGNTIYF
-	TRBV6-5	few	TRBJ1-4	TGTGCCAGCAGTTACAGGGGGGGGCCAACTAATGAAAAACTGTTTTTT	CASSYRGGPTNEKLFF
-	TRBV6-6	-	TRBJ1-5	TGTGCCAGCAGTTACCAGCGTCAGCCCCAGCATTTT	CASSYQRQPQHF
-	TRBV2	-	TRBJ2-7	TGTGCCAGCAGGCTCCTACAGTCCGCCGAGCAGTACTTC	CASRLLQSAEQYF
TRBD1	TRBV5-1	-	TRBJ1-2	TGCGCCAGCAGCCATCCGGGACAGCGCTATGGCTACACCTTC	CASSHPGQRYGYTF
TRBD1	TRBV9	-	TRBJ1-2	TGTGCCAGCAGCCCCCGGACAGGCGGTAACTATGGCTACACCTTC	CASSPRTGGNYGYTF
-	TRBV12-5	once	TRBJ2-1	TGTGCTAGTGGTTTGGCCGTAGAGCGGGCAACTTACAATGAGCAGTTCTTC	CASGLAVERATYNEQFF
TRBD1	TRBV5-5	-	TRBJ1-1	TGTGCCAGCAGCGGACAGGGGAACACTGAAGCTTTCTTT	CASSGQGNTEAFF
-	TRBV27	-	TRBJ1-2	TGTGCCAGCAGTTCCGGGAATAACTATGGCTACACCTTC	CASSSGNNYGYTF
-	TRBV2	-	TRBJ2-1	TGTGCCAGCACGACAGACTACAATGAGCAGTTCTTC	CASTTDYNEQFF
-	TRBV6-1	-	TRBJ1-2	TGTGCCAGCAGTGAAGCCCCAAATAACTATGGCTACACCTTC	CASSEAPNNYGYTF
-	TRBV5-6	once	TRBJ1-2	TGTGCCAGCAGCTTGAAACCCAACTCTAACTATGGCTACACCTTC	CASSLKPNSNYGYTF
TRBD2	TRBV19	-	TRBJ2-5	TGTGCCAGTAGTATACATCAGCGGGGGGCCCAAGAGACCCAGTACTTC	CASSIHQRGAQETQYF
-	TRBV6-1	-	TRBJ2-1	TGTGCCAGCAGTGAAGGGCGGCACCGCTACAATGAGCAGTTCTTC	CASSEGRHRYNEQFF
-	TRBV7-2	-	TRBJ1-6	TGTGCCAGCAGGACAGCCAGTCGGGATTCACCCCTCCACTTT	CASRTASRDSPLHF
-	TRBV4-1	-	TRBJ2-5	TGCGCCAGCAGCCAAAGCTGGACAGAAGAGACCCAGTACTTC	CASSQSWTEETQYF
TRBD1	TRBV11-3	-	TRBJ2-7	TGTGCCAGCAGCTTAGAGGATCTTCGATGGACAGGGTCAGCCTACGAGCAGTACTTC	CASSLEDLRWTGSAYEQYF
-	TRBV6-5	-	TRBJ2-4	TGTGCCAGCAGCGCCTCGGGGGAGTCCATTCAGTACTTC	CASSASGESIQYF
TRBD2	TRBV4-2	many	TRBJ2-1	TGTGCCAGCAGCCAATCGACTAGCGGGGGGTCTAGCTCCTACAATGAGCAGTTCTTC	CASSQSTSGGSSSYNEQFF